Below, 8 T cell receptor beta chains from the same sample are listed, as sequenced in a study of neoadjuvant anti-PD-1 for oral cavity cancer. TCRdb's copy holds only in-frame clones and misses some; the assay was immunoSEQ multiplex PCR. Altogether roughly 67,000 clones are present, 80% to 90% being singletons, with the ten largest covering about 3.4%. Sequencing used PBMCs, obtained before nivolumab (anti-PD-1) treatment. The receptor source for this set is a person aged 35-79 years with oral cavity squamous cell carcinoma.

This clone showed up just once. The chain links TRBV20-1 to TRBJ1-2; D unclear. CDR1 is DFQATT, CDR2 SNEGSKA, per germline (reference sequence). V lost 3 bases to trimming and J lost 4 bases, with 6 bases between them. CDR3 length equals 11 residues. The CDR3: CSASQLYGYTF. The CDR3 nucleotides are TGCAGTGCTAGCCAGCTCTATGGCTACACCTTC.

This chain connects TRBV5-5 to TRBJ1-1; the D gene is possibly TRBD1 (5 bases). The V gene lost 1 base and the J gene lost 6 bases, with 19 bases spanning the gap. Germline lookup yields CDR1 SGHKS and CDR2 YYEKEE (reference sequence). The CDR3 has 16 amino acids. CDR3 protein: CASSLFREGLVAEAFF. The CDR3 nucleotides are TGTGCCAGCAGCTTGTTTCGGGAGGGGCTTGTAGCTGAAGCTTTCTTT.

This clone was recorded a few times. The rearrangement links TRBV4-1 to TRBJ1-2; D might be TRBD1 (5 bases). Looked up from germline, CDR1 is MGHRA and CDR2 is YSYEKL. The CDR3 extends over 18 amino acids. Deletions cut 0 bases from V and 5 bases from J, with 22 bases between. The CDR3 DNA is TGCGCCAGCAGCCAAGAACGCCTTACGGCAGGGTTCAGGTATGGCTACACCTTC. Encoded protein: CASSQERLTAGFRYGYTF.

The chain carries TRBV5-4 and TRBJ1-2; 10 nucleotides line up with TRBD1. Germline CDR1 is SGHNT and CDR2 is YYREEE (reference sequence). The CDR3 runs 16 residues. With V trimmed by 2 bases and J by 3 bases, 7 bases remained unmatched. In nucleotides, the CDR3 is TGTGCCAGCAGCTTCGGGACAGGGGTACAGCACTATGGCTACACCTTC. Its protein is CASSFGTGVQHYGYTF.

V usage is TRBV20-1 and J usage is TRBJ2-7; D gene uncertain. The V end was cut by 6 bases, the J end by 2 bases, with 8 bases between. The germline CDR1 and CDR2 sequences are DFQATT and SNEGSKA (reference sequence). The CDR3 length is 11 residues. CDR3 sequence (DNA): TGCAGTGCCCTCGACGCCTACGAGCAGTACTTC. Translation gives CSALDAYEQYF.

The chain combines TRBV15 with TRBJ1-5; D call uncertain. The germline V gene encodes CDR1 LNHNV and CDR2 YYDKDF (reference sequence). This CDR3 is 12 amino acids long. CDR3 DNA sequence: TGTGCTACCGGCGGGTTCAATCAGCCCCAGCATTTT. Amino acids: CATGGFNQPQHF. The full variable domain, its missing parts supplied by reference TRBV15 and TRBJ1-5, is DAMVIQNPRYQVTQFGKPVTLSCSQTLNHNVMYWYQQKSSQAPKLLFHYYDKDFNNEADTPDNFQSRRPNTSFCFLDIRSPGLGDTAMYLCATGGFNQPQHFGDGTRLSIL.

This clone was observed a single time. The chain links TRBV27 to TRBJ2-3; 7 bases map to TRBD2. V trimming: 7 bases; J trimming: 6 bases; junction bases outside the gene matches: 16. CDR1 is MNHEY and CDR2 is SMNVEV in the germline V gene (reference sequence). The CDR3 totals 16 residues. CDR3 coding DNA: TGTGCCAGCACAGGGCTGACTAGCACCAGAGGGGATACGCAGTATTTT. Protein sequence: CASTGLTSTRGDTQYF.

V is TRBV4-1 and J is TRBJ1-5, with D uncertain. Germline lookup yields CDR1 MGHRA and CDR2 YSYEKL. Trimming took off 0 bases at V and 8 bases at J, with 17 bases between the two ends. The CDR3 runs to 16 residues. CDR3: CASSQELGQSSKPQHF. The DNA of the CDR3 is TGCGCCAGCAGCCAAGAGTTAGGGCAGTCGAGTAAGCCCCAGCATTTT.